The 30 T cell receptor beta chains listed next were all sequenced from one sample in a study of blood T cell repertoires in COVID-19. Method: immunoSEQ multiplex PCR; TCRdb's copy keeps in-frame clones and lacks some. In the table there are about 72,000 clones, about 88% of which are singletons. Input material: peripheral blood. These TCRs come from a human donor in a cohort sampled during active COVID-19.

The chain employs TRBV7-2 and TRBJ1-3; tentative D call: TRBD1 (5 bases). Trimming stripped 0 bases from V and 8 bases from J, with 11 bases between. Germline V gene sequence: CDR1 SGHTA, CDR2 FQGNSA. The CDR3 has 14 residues. As DNA, the CDR3 is TGTGCCAGCAGCTTAGCGTGGGGGGGAGACACCATATATTTT. This gives the protein CASSLAWGGDTIYF.

The sample holds a few counts of this clone. This rearrangement joins TRBV5-1 to TRBJ2-5; TRBD1 matches at 8 bases. V lost 4 bases, J lost 2 bases, and 4 bases stayed unmatched. Germline V gene lookup returns CDR1 SGHRS and CDR2 YFSETQ. This CDR3 region has 14 residues. The CDR3: CASSPGQGQETQYF. In DNA, the CDR3 is TGCGCCAGCAGCCCCGGACAGGGACAAGAGACCCAGTACTTC.

CDR3 DNA: TGTGCCAGCAGTTATCGGGGGGGTTGGGACAGCCTAAATCAGCCCCAGCATTTT. This codes for CASSYRGGWDSLNQPQHF. The chain couples TRBV6-2 or TRBV6-3 to TRBJ1-5, with TRBD1 matching 7 bases. Unmatched junction bases numbered 15, after V lost 3 bases and J lost 4 bases. CDR1 is MNHEY and CDR2 is SVGEGT in the germline V gene. The length of the CDR3 is 18 residues.

The chain combines TRBV20-1 with TRBJ1-1; D call uncertain. The CDR3 totals 13 residues. CDR1 and CDR2 from the germline V gene are DFQATT and SNEGSKA (reference sequence). Trimming took off 3 bases at V and 5 bases at J, with 13 bases between the two ends. The CDR3: CSASPLEVTEAFF. The CDR3 DNA is TGCAGTGCTAGTCCCTTAGAGGTGACTGAAGCTTTCTTT.

V is TRBV19 and J is TRBJ2-7; possibly TRBD1 for D (5 bases). The CDR3 is made up of 13 amino acids. The V gene's germline CDR1 is LNHDA and CDR2 SQIVND (reference sequence). V was cut by 5 bases and J by 3 bases, with 11 bases left in between. This CDR3 reads CASSLRQFYEQYF. In DNA form, the CDR3 reads TGTGCCAGTAGTCTTCGACAGTTCTACGAGCAGTACTTC.

This chain joins TRBV6-2 or TRBV6-3 and TRBJ1-1; 9 nucleotides agree with TRBD1. The CDR3 loop spans 14 amino acids. Per the germline V gene, CDR1 is MNHEY and CDR2 is SVGEGT. Trimming at V came to 6 bases and at J to 2 bases, leaving 4 bases not matched to a gene. The CDR3, as DNA: TGTGCCAGCAGCCTGACAGGGGGAAACACTGAAGCTTTCTTT. This codes for CASSLTGGNTEAFF.

The chain is built from TRBV6-2 or TRBV6-3 and TRBJ2-1; maybe TRBD2 (5 bases). CDR3 size: 15 residues. In germline, CDR1 is MNHEY, CDR2 SVGEGT. Trimming left V 6 bases short and J 0 bases short, with 12 bases between. This CDR3 is CASSFSVASYNEQFF. In DNA form, the CDR3 reads TGTGCCAGCAGCTTTAGCGTCGCCTCCTACAATGAGCAGTTCTTC.

The rearrangement links TRBV27 to TRBJ2-5, with TRBD2 identical over 14 bases. Germline assignment: CDR1 MNHEY and CDR2 SMNVEV (reference sequence). This CDR3 comprises 15 residues. Trimming took 5 bases from V and 5 from J; bases not matched to a gene: 4. The chain's CDR3 is CASSLTSGRAETQYF. The CDR3 DNA sequence: TGTGCCAGCAGTCTGACTAGCGGGAGGGCGGAGACCCAGTACTTC.

This rearrangement joins TRBV10-3 to TRBJ1-3; D perhaps matches TRBD1 (6 bases). The CDR3 totals 13 residues. Between the trimmed V and J ends, which lost 11 bases and 2 bases, there was a span of 13 bases. Looked up from germline, CDR1 is ENHRY and CDR2 is SYGVKD. The CDR3 DNA reads as TGTGCCTCAACGGACAGCACTGGAAACACCATATATTTT. Its protein product is CASTDSTGNTIYF.

This chain uses TRBV7-2 with TRBJ2-2; 8 nucleotides align to TRBD1. In germline, CDR1 is SGHTA, CDR2 FQGNSA. V shed 3 bases and J 7 bases; nucleotides not matched to a gene: 7. This CDR3 contains 15 residues. The CDR3 reads CASSFRRGLSGELFF. The CDR3 DNA reads as TGTGCCAGCAGCTTTCGCAGGGGGCTCAGCGGGGAGCTGTTTTTT. Variable domain in full (rest from reference TRBV7-2 and TRBJ2-2): GAGVSQSPSNKVTEKGKDVELRCDPISGHTALYWYRQSLGQGLEFLIYFQGNSAPDKSGLPSDRFSAERTGGSVSTLTIQRTQQEDSAVYLCASSFRRGLSGELFFGEGSRLTVL.

There are a few counts of this clone. The chain joins TRBV6-4 to TRBJ2-2; D ambiguous. Germline V gene sequence: CDR1 MRHNA, CDR2 SNTAGT. The length of the CDR3 is 14 residues. The V and J ends lost 2 bases and 6 bases respectively, with 10 bases between them. CDR3 amino acids: CASSDKGASGELFF. The DNA for the CDR3 is TGTGCCAGCAGTGACAAAGGAGCCTCCGGGGAGCTGTTTTTT.

This sequence joins TRBV2 and TRBJ2-5; 7 nucleotides match TRBD1. The CDR3 spans 14 residues. With V trimmed by 0 bases and J by 5 bases, 3 bases remained unmatched. The germline V gene has CDR1 SNHLY and CDR2 FYNNEI. The CDR3 nucleotides are TGTGCCAGCAGTGAAGCGACAGGGACGGAGACCCAGTACTTC. Its protein product is CASSEATGTETQYF.

The chain uses TRBV29-1 and TRBJ2-1; 9 bases line up with TRBD2. With V trimmed by 4 bases and J by 7 bases, 5 bases remained unmatched. The CDR3 has 13 residues. Germline assignment: CDR1 SQVTM and CDR2 ANQGSEA. The CDR3 sequence is CSVASGISNEQFF. As DNA, the CDR3 is TGCAGCGTTGCTAGCGGGATTTCTAATGAGCAGTTCTTC.

The chain has TRBV4-2 and TRBJ2-7; the match to TRBD2 covers 7 bases. The CDR3 has 14 residues. Germline values: CDR1 LGHNA, CDR2 YNFKEQ. V gave up 3 bases and J gave up 0 bases; unmatched junction bases: 2. The CDR3 region is CASSHAGVSYEQYF. CDR3 nucleotide sequence: TGTGCCAGCAGCCATGCGGGAGTCTCCTACGAGCAGTACTTC.

In nucleotides, the CDR3 is TGTGCCAGCAGTCCCCCGGCGGGAGGGAGAAACGAGCAGTACTTC. This codes for CASSPPAGGRNEQYF. The chain links TRBV28 to TRBJ2-7, with 9 bases matching TRBD2. The CDR3 runs to 15 residues. Germline CDR1 is MDHEN and CDR2 is SYDVKM. The junction had 10 bases not matched to a gene; V was cut back by 5 bases and J by 5 bases. The full variable domain, completed using reference TRBV28 and TRBJ2-7, is DVKVTQSSRYLVKRTGEKVFLECVQDMDHENMFWYRQDPGLGLRLIYFSYDVKMKEKGDIPEGYSVSREKKERFSLILESASTNQTSMYLCASSPPAGGRNEQYFGPGTRLTVT.

The chain is built from TRBV4-1 and TRBJ2-1; TRBD2 is a possible D gene (7 bases). Germline CDR1 and CDR2: MGHRA and YSYEKL. The CDR3 runs 14 residues. V lost 0 bases and J lost 14, with 17 bases in between. Here the CDR3 reads CASSQDPLAEGEFF. Here the CDR3 DNA reads TGCGCCAGCAGCCAAGACCCGCTAGCGGAGGGGGAGTTCTTC.

This clone has a handful of counts. The chain recombines TRBV7-9 with TRBJ2-7; D ambiguous. From germline, CDR1 is SEHNR and CDR2 FQNEAQ (reference sequence). The CDR3 contains 12 residues. V was cut by 5 bases and J by 4 bases, with 9 bases left in between. The CDR3 reads CASSPTDYEQYF. DNA for the CDR3: TGTGCCAGCAGCCCGACTGATTACGAGCAGTACTTC.

The chain recombines TRBV9 with TRBJ2-3, with D uncertain. CDR3 length: 16 residues. V was shortened by 0 bases and J by 0 bases, with 11 bases between the two germline ends. Looked up from germline, CDR1 is SGDLS and CDR2 is YYNGEE. CDR3 residues: CASSVEGDTSTDTQYF. Here the CDR3 DNA reads TGTGCCAGCAGCGTAGAAGGAGATACTAGCACAGATACGCAGTATTTT.

The chain links TRBV30 to TRBJ1-4; D is unresolved. CDR1 is GTSNPN and CDR2 is SVGIG in the germline V gene (reference sequence). This CDR3 region has 14 residues. V was cut by 6 bases and J by 4 bases, with 15 bases left in between. CDR3 in DNA: TGTGCCTGTACGTTAGGAGGAATTAATGAAAAACTGTTTTTT. Its protein product is CACTLGGINEKLFF.

CDR3 region: CAVRTFAGENGYEQYF. The DNA of the CDR3 is TGTGCCGTACGGACTTTCGCGGGAGAGAATGGCTACGAGCAGTACTTC. The V and J genes are TRBV10-3 and TRBJ2-7; 7 bases align to TRBD2. Germline V gene data show CDR1 as ENHRY and CDR2 as SYGVKD. The CDR3 has 16 residues. Germline trimming cut 11 bases from V and 3 bases from J; bases unmatched to any gene: 19.

This chain connects TRBV29-1 to TRBJ1-2; TRBD1 is a possible D gene (6 bases). There are 15 residues in the CDR3. Per the germline V gene, CDR1 is SQVTM and CDR2 is ANQGSEA. V lost 4 bases and J lost 8, with 23 bases in between. The CDR3 sequence is CSVAGAGRGNLGYTF. The CDR3 DNA is TGCAGCGTTGCTGGGGCGGGCAGGGGCAACTTGGGCTACACCTTC.

The chain uses TRBV27 and TRBJ2-7, with D perhaps matching TRBD1 (6 bases). V was clipped by 3 bases and J by 2 bases, with 8 bases between them. Germline CDR1 MNHEY, CDR2 SMNVEV (reference sequence). The CDR3 length is 13 residues. Here the CDR3 reads CASSFDRTYEQYF. Here the CDR3 DNA reads TGTGCCAGCAGTTTCGACAGGACCTACGAGCAGTACTTC.

The chain uses TRBV28 and TRBJ2-3, with a weak D call TRBD1 (7 bases). Germline lookup yields CDR1 MDHEN and CDR2 SYDVKM. V was clipped by 5 bases and J by 2 bases, with 14 bases between them. The CDR3 covers 15 residues. DNA for the CDR3: TGTGCCAGCAGTCCCACAGGGGAGGTCACAGATACGCAGTATTTT. Residues: CASSPTGEVTDTQYF.

This clone was seen a single time. An end of the junction does not agree with germline; a read error may underlie this. The CDR3 bases are TGTGCTAGCAGCGACGGACTAGCGGGGGCAGATACGCAGTATTTT. This sequence encodes CASSDGLAGADTQYF. The chain combines TRBV7-7 with TRBJ2-3; TRBD2 aligns across 13 bases. Germline V gene data show CDR1 as SSHAT and CDR2 as FNYEAQ (reference sequence). The CDR3 length is 15 residues. The full variable domain, its missing parts supplied by reference TRBV7-7 and TRBJ2-3, is GAGVSQSPRYKVTKRGQDVTLRCDPISSHATLYWYQQALGQGPEFLTYFNYEAQPDKSGLPSDRFSAERPEGSISTLTIQRTEQRDSAMYRCASSDGLAGADTQYFGPGTRLTVL.

The rearrangement joins TRBV6-6 to TRBJ2-3; 10 positions match TRBD2. Germline-derived CDR1 and CDR2 are MNHNY and SVGAGI (reference sequence). The CDR3 spans 16 residues. The V segment lost 7 bases and the J segment 0 bases; nucleotides outside the gene matches: 7. Here the CDR3 DNA reads TGTGCCAGCAAAAATCTAGCGGGGGCTAGCACAGATACGCAGTATTTT. Translating it yields CASKNLAGASTDTQYF.

In this sample, this clone turned up once. This chain connects TRBV6-2 or TRBV6-3 to TRBJ2-7; possibly TRBD2 for D (6 bases). In germline, CDR1 is MNHEY, CDR2 SVGEGT. The CDR3 covers 15 residues. The V and J ends lost 6 bases and 4 bases respectively, with 19 bases between them. The DNA of the CDR3 is TGTGCCAGCAGCCGCGGGACGCCAAGATCATACGAGCAGTACTTC. Protein product: CASSRGTPRSYEQYF.

The chain couples TRBV12-2 to TRBJ2-7; the table's TRBD1 call for D was not verified on the DNA. TRBV12-2 is listed as a pseudogene. The CDR3 consists of 15 residues. As DNA, the CDR3 is TGTGCAAGTCGCTCCCAGAAGGGGGAAGACTACGAGCAGTACTTC. It encodes CASRSQKGEDYEQYF.

V gene TRBV4-3 combines with J gene TRBJ2-3; perhaps TRBD2 as D (5 bases). This CDR3 comprises 15 residues. Germline CDR1 and CDR2: LGHNA and YSLEER. V was trimmed by 0 bases and J by 1 base, leaving 8 bases between them. The CDR3 loop is CASSQDLEGTDTQYF. The CDR3 DNA reads as TGCGCCAGCAGCCAAGATTTGGAGGGCACAGATACGCAGTATTTT.

This clone was seen only a few times. CDR3 residues: CASSGGTSGLDTDTQYF. DNA of the CDR3: TGTGCCAGCAGTGGAGGGACTAGCGGTCTGGACACAGATACGCAGTATTTT. The V call is TRBV6-4, the J call TRBJ2-3, with 11 bases identical to TRBD2. The length of the CDR3 is 17 residues. V shed 4 bases, J shed 2 bases, and the junction held 8 bases outside the gene matches. CDR1 is MRHNA, CDR2 SNTAGT, per germline.

V usage is TRBV19 and J usage is TRBJ1-1, with 7 nucleotides matching TRBD1. Germline V gives CDR1 LNHDA, CDR2 SQIVND (reference sequence). This CDR3 spans 15 amino acids. The junction had 7 bases not matched to a gene; V was cut back by 6 bases and J by 0 bases. The CDR3 region is CASRITGQLNTEAFF. DNA for the CDR3: TGTGCCAGTAGGATAACGGGACAGTTGAACACTGAAGCTTTCTTT.